The 19 T cell receptor beta chains presented below share a single source sample, sequenced in a study of blood T cells in healthy people across ages. With a J-beta primer mix and a sample-barcoded 5' primer, a second PCR ran about 7 to 12 cycles. TCRdb called the 5' RACE reads again in MiXCR, with one record for every CDR3 protein. In the table there are 1.5 million to 2 million distinct CDR3 sequences, 28% of which are singletons. The specimen sequenced was blood. All receptors derive from a woman in her twenties or thirties in good health.

This clonotype appeared many times. This rearrangement joins TRBV7-6 to TRBJ2-7; TRBD1 or TRBD2 may be the D gene (5 bases each). The CDR3 totals 16 residues. Trimming stripped 1 base from V and 4 bases from J, with 17 bases between. In germline, CDR1 is SGHVS, CDR2 FNYEAQ. CDR3 loop: CASSLGEGSGAYEQYF. CDR3 nucleotide sequence: TGTGCCAGCAGCTTAGGCGAGGGTAGTGGGGCTTACGAGCAGTACTTC.

This chain joins TRBV12-3 or TRBV12-4 and TRBJ1-4, with TRBD1 as a possible D gene (5 bases). Trimming removed 5 bases at V and 1 base at J, with 11 bases between. The CDR3 extends over 15 amino acids. For the CDR3, the DNA is TGTGCCAGCAGTCCCAGGGCCCGAACTAATGAAAAACTGTTTTTT. Translated: CASSPRARTNEKLFF.

The sample holds a few counts of this clonotype. The chain joins TRBV7-9 to TRBJ1-6; D may be TRBD1 (5 bases). Germline V gene lookup returns CDR1 SEHNR and CDR2 FQNEAQ (reference sequence). This CDR3 region has 15 residues. Trimming took off 5 bases at V and 6 bases at J, with 14 bases between the two ends. In nucleotides, the CDR3 is TGTGCCAGCAGCAGCTCGACAGTCCTTAATTCACCCCTCCACTTT. Encoded protein: CASSSSTVLNSPLHF. Full variable domain (missing parts from reference TRBV7-9 and TRBJ1-6): DTGVSQNPRHKITKRGQNVTFRCDPISEHNRLYWYRQTLGQGPEFLTYFQNEAQLEKSRLLSDRFSAERPKGSFSTLEIQRTEQGDSAMYLCASSSSTVLNSPLHFGNGTRLTVT.

CDR3 sequence reads: CASSLTIEGTQYF. CDR3 sequence (DNA): TGCGCCAGCAGCTTGACCATAGAGGGGACCCAGTACTTC. The chain links TRBV5-1 to TRBJ2-5, with D possibly TRBD2 on 5 matching bases. Germline values: CDR1 SGHRS, CDR2 YFSETQ. V was shortened by 1 base and J by 7 bases, with 11 bases between the two germline ends. This CDR3 contains 13 residues.

This chain links TRBV20-1 with TRBJ2-7, with a possible D match to TRBD1 (6 bases). Trimming cost V 4 bases and J 2 bases, with 18 bases left between them. The CDR3 extends over 15 amino acids. Germline V gives CDR1 DFQATT, CDR2 SNEGSKA (reference sequence). The CDR3 bases are TGCAGTGCTAATTCAAGGGACACCTACACCTACGAGCAGTACTTC. This encodes CSANSRDTYTYEQYF.

The rearrangement uses TRBV5-1 and TRBJ2-1; perhaps TRBD1 as D (6 bases). Germline values: CDR1 SGHRS, CDR2 YFSETQ. V was trimmed by 3 bases and J by 6 bases, leaving 13 bases between them. The CDR3 covers 14 residues. The CDR3 coding sequence is TGCGCCAGCAGCTGGGGGCAGCTATTCAATGAGCAGTTCTTC. Its protein is CASSWGQLFNEQFF.

This chain joins TRBV6-5 and TRBJ1-2; the match to TRBD1 covers 10 bases. V was clipped by 5 bases and J by 6 bases; unmatched bases: 6. The CDR3 runs to 14 residues. In germline, CDR1 is MNHEY, CDR2 SVGAGI. In nucleotides, the CDR3 is TGTGCCAGCAGTGGGGACAGGGGTTTGCATGGCTACACCTTC. Its protein product is CASSGDRGLHGYTF.

On this clonotype itself: At one end the junction does not follow the germline gene, possibly because of a read error. V usage is TRBV20-1 and J usage is TRBJ2-1, with TRBD2 as a possible D gene (5 bases). Germline values: CDR1 DFQATT, CDR2 SNEGSKA (reference sequence). The CDR3 extends over 11 amino acids. The CDR3 nucleotides are TGCAGGGCTAGGCTAGCCGACGAGCAGTTCTTC. Translation gives CRARLADEQFF.

The chain has TRBV12-3 or TRBV12-4 and TRBJ2-3; D call uncertain. V lost 8 bases and J 5 bases, leaving 5 bases between the germline ends. CDR3 size: 10 residues. The DNA for the CDR3 is TGTGCCAGCGGAATAGATACGCAGTATTTT. This gives the protein CASGIDTQYF.

The chain links TRBV18 to TRBJ1-1, with 7 bases lining up with TRBD1. The CDR3 is 14 residues long. V lost 3 bases to trimming and J lost 9 bases; unmatched junction nucleotides: 10. Germline V gives CDR1 KGHSH, CDR2 LQKENI. DNA of the CDR3: TGTGCCAGCTCACCGCAGGCCACAGGGGAAAAAGCTTTCTTT. Translating it yields CASSPQATGEKAFF.

Note on this clonotype: A read error may explain this, as a much larger clone is one base away. V gene TRBV12-3 or TRBV12-4 combines with J gene TRBJ2-7; 11 bases agree with TRBD2. The CDR3 totals 16 residues. CDR3 in DNA: TGTGCCGGCAGTTGGGCTAGCGGGAGGAGCTCCTACGAGCAGTACTTC. As protein: CAGSWASGRSSYEQYF.

A few counts support this clonotype. The chain combines TRBV5-1 with TRBJ2-3; 9 bases are shared with TRBD2. From germline, CDR1 is SGHRS and CDR2 YFSETQ. The V gene end was trimmed by 4 bases and the J gene end by 2 bases; junction bases not matched to a gene: 8. This CDR3 is built from 16 residues. The CDR3 DNA reads as TGCGCCAGCAGCCGGAGCGGGGGGATCCCCACAGATACGCAGTATTTT. Its translation: CASSRSGGIPTDTQYF.

This clonotype was observed at least ten times. The chain joins TRBV28 to TRBJ2-7, with D perhaps TRBD1 (6 bases). Trimming stripped 11 bases from V and 6 bases from J, with 17 bases between. The CDR3 spans 12 residues. Germline loops: CDR1 MDHEN, CDR2 SYDVKM. CDR3 region: CAAWQGSGEQYF. In DNA form, the CDR3 reads TGTGCCGCCTGGCAGGGGTCAGGCGAGCAGTACTTC.

This clonotype showed up many times. This chain links TRBV18 with TRBJ2-5; D tentatively reads TRBD1 or TRBD2 (5 bases each). Germline-derived CDR1 and CDR2 are KGHSH and LQKENI. The V gene lost 5 bases and the J gene lost 7 bases, with 14 bases spanning the gap. The CDR3 consists of 13 residues. This CDR3 is CASSSDTGGTQYF. As DNA, the CDR3 is TGTGCCAGCTCATCCGACACTGGGGGGACCCAGTACTTC.

This clonotype was observed a handful of times. The chain links TRBV5-1 to TRBJ1-2; TRBD1 matches 8 bases. V lost 3 bases and J lost 2; bases outside the gene matches: 12. The CDR3 sequence is 17 residues long. The germline V gene encodes CDR1 SGHRS and CDR2 YFSETQ. In DNA form, the CDR3 reads TGCGCCAGCAGCTCGGGGGAGGGACAGGCGAAAAACTATGGCTACACCTTC. This encodes CASSSGEGQAKNYGYTF.

This clonotype was recorded a few times. The CDR3 DNA is TGTGCCAGCAGCCTATTCGATGTAGCGGGTGCCTCCTACGAGCAGTACTTC. Residues: CASSLFDVAGASYEQYF. This chain joins TRBV7-9 and TRBJ2-7; TRBD2 matches 7 bases. Trimming removed 5 bases from V and 0 bases from J; junction bases left unmatched: 13. CDR1 is SEHNR, CDR2 FQNEAQ, per germline (reference sequence). CDR3 length: 17 residues.

The chain links TRBV7-9 to TRBJ2-5; D may be TRBD2 (6 bases). This CDR3 has 18 amino acids. Germline CDR1 and CDR2: SEHNR and FQNEAQ (reference sequence). With 1 base removed from V and 5 bases from J, the gap between germline ends came to 23 bases. CDR3 amino acids: CASSLGLRAGRSGETQYF. DNA of the CDR3: TGTGCCAGCAGCTTAGGCCTCCGTGCTGGACGGAGCGGGGAGACCCAGTACTTC.

This chain links TRBV18 with TRBJ1-2, with 8 bases lining up with TRBD1. Germline V gives CDR1 KGHSH, CDR2 LQKENI. V was clipped by 1 base and J by 8 bases; unmatched bases: 9. The CDR3 has 15 amino acids. Here the CDR3 DNA reads TGTGCCAGCTCACCACAAAACAGGGGGAAAATAGGCTACACCTTC. Translation gives CASSPQNRGKIGYTF.

Note on this clonotype: Compared with germline, one end of the junction differs, possibly owing to a read error. The chain's CDR3 is CASSFPAGGPADAQYF. The CDR3 DNA sequence: TGTGCCAGCAGTTTCCCAGCGGGAGGGCCGGCAGATGCGCAGTATTTC. The genes are TRBV12-3 or TRBV12-4 and TRBJ2-3, with 10 bases that match TRBD2. The CDR3 covers 16 residues.